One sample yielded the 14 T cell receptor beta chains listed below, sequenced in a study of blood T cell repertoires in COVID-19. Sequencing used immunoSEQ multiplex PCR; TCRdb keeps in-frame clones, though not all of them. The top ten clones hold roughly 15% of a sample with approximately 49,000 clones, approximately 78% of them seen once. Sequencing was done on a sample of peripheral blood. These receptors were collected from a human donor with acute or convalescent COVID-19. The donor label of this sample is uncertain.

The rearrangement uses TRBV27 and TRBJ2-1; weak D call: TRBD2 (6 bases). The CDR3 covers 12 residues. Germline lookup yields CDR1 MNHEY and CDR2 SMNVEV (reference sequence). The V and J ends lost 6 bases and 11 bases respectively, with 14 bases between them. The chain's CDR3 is CASSWGTSKQFF. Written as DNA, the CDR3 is TGTGCCAGCAGCTGGGGGACTTCTAAGCAGTTCTTC.

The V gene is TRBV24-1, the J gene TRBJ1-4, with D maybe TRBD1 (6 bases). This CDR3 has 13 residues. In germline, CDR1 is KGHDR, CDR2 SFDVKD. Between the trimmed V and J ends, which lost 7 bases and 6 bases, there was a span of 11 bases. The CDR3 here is CATRGGPDEKLFF. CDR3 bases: TGTGCCACCAGGGGGGGGCCCGATGAAAAACTGTTTTTT.

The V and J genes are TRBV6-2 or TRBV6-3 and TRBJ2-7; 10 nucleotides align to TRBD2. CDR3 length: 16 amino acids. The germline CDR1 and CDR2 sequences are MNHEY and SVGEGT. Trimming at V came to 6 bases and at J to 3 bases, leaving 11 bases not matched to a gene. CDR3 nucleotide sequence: TGTGCCAGCAGCCCAGCGGCTAGCGGGAGACGCTACGAGCAGTACTTC. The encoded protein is CASSPAASGRRYEQYF.

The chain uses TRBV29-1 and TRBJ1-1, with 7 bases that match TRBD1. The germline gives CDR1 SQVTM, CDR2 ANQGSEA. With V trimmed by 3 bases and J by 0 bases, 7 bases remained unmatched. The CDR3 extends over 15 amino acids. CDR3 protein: CSVDSPQGLNTEAFF. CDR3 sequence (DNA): TGCAGCGTTGACTCCCCACAGGGGTTGAACACTGAAGCTTTCTTT.

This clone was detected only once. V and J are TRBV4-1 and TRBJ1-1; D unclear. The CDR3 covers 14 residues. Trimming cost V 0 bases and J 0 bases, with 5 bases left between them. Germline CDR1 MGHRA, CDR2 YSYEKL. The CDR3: CASSQDFMNTEAFF. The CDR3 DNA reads TGCGCCAGCAGCCAAGATTTCATGAACACTGAAGCTTTCTTT.

CDR3 DNA: TGTGCCAGCAGTCTAATCGAGAACACTGAAGCTTTCTTT. Amino acids: CASSLIENTEAFF. The rearrangement joins TRBV6-2 or TRBV6-3 to TRBJ1-1, with D hard to call. CDR3 size: 13 residues. In germline, CDR1 is MNHEY, CDR2 SVGEGT. V lost 5 bases and J lost 1, with 8 bases in between.

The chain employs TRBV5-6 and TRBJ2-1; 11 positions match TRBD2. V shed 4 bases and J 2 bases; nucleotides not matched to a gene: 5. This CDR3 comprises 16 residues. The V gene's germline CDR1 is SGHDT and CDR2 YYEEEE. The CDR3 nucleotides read TGTGCCAGCAGCCCGAGGACTAGCGGGCCCTACAATGAGCAGTTCTTC. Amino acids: CASSPRTSGPYNEQFF.

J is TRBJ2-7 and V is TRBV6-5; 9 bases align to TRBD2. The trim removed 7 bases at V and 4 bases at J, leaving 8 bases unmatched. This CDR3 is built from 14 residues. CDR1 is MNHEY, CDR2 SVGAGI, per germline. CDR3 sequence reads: CASTPLAGSYEQYF. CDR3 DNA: TGTGCCAGCACCCCCCTAGCGGGGTCATACGAGCAGTACTTC.

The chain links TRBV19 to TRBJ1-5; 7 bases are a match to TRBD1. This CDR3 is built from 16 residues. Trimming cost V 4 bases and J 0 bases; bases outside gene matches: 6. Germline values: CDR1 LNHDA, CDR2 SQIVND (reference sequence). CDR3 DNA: TGTGCCAGTAGTAGGAGGGACAGCAATAGCAATCAGCCCCAGCATTTT. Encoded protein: CASSRRDSNSNQPQHF. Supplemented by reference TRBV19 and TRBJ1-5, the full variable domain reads DGGITQSPKYLFRKEGQNVTLSCEQNLNHDAMYWYRQDPGQGLRLIYYSQIVNDFQKGDIAEGYSVSREKKESFPLTVTSAQKNPTAFYLCASSRRDSNSNQPQHFGDGTRLSIL.

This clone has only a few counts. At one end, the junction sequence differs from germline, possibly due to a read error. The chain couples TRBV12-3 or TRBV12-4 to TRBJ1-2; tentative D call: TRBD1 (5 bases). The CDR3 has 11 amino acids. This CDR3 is CASNAGQKTFF. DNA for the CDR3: TGTGCCAGCAATGCGGGGCAGAAAACCTTCTTC.

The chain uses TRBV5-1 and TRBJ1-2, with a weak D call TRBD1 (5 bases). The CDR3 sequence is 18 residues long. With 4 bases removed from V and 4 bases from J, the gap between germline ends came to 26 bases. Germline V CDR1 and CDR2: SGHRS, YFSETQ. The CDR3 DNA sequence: TGCGCCAGCAGCAACGCCCCTACAACGCGACAGATGATCTATGGCTACACCTTC. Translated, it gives CASSNAPTTRQMIYGYTF.

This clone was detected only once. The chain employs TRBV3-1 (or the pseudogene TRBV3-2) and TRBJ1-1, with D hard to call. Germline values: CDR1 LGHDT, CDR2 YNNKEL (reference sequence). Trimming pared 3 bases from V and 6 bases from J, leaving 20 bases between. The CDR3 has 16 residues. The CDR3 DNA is TGTGCCAGCAGCCAGGACCGGACCTCACGACTACCTGAAGCTTTCTTT. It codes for CASSQDRTSRLPEAFF.

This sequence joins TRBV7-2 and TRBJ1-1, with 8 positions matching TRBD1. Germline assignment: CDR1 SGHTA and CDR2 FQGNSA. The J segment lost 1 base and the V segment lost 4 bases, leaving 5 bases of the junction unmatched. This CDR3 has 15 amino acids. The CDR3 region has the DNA TGTGCCAGCAGCTGGAAGGGACAGGAGAACACTGAAGCTTTCTTT. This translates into CASSWKGQENTEAFF.

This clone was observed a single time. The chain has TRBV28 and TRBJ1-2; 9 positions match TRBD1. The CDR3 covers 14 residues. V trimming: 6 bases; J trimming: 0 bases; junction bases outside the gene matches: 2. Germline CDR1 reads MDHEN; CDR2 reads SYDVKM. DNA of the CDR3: TGTGCCAGCAGACAGGGGGCGTCTAACTATGGCTACACCTTC. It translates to CASRQGASNYGYTF.